One and the same sample provided the 31 T cell receptor beta chains below, sequenced in a study of blood T cell repertoires in COVID-19. Measured with immunoSEQ multiplex PCR; TCRdb has only the in-frame clones, and not every one. Among around 180,000 clones listed, 70% to 90% were seen once. The sample taken for sequencing was peripheral blood. These receptors were taken from a woman over 75 with acute or convalescent COVID-19.

This chain joins TRBV5-1 and TRBJ1-1, with a weak D call TRBD1 (5 bases). The V and J ends lost 0 bases and 1 base respectively, with 10 bases between them. The CDR3 contains 15 residues. Germline-derived CDR1 and CDR2 are SGHRS and YFSETQ. This CDR3 is CASSLVGGTNTEAFF. The CDR3 coding sequence is TGCGCCAGCAGCTTGGTGGGAGGGACGAACACTGAAGCTTTCTTT.

The CDR3 DNA follows: TGCAGCGTTCTGACTAGCGGGACGCACAATGAGCAGTTCTTC. Translated, it gives CSVLTSGTHNEQFF. This chain uses TRBV29-1 with TRBJ2-1; 11 bases line up with TRBD2. The CDR3 is 14 amino acids. Germline trimming cut 5 bases from V and 5 bases from J; bases unmatched to any gene: 5. In germline, CDR1 is SQVTM, CDR2 ANQGSEA.

The J gene is TRBJ2-7, the V gene TRBV5-6; 8 positions match TRBD1. Germline CDR1 reads SGHDT; CDR2 reads YYEEEE. J lost 9 bases, V lost 4 bases, and 15 bases had no gene match. CDR3 length equals 15 residues. CDR3 DNA sequence: TGTGCCAGCAGCGCCACGACGGGACAGGTGTTGCGGCAGTACTTC. This codes for CASSATTGQVLRQYF.

The rearrangement links TRBV5-6 to TRBJ1-6, with D uncertain. The CDR3 is 17 residues long. Germline V gene lookup returns CDR1 SGHDT and CDR2 YYEEEE. Deletions cut 4 bases from V and 0 bases from J, with 14 bases between. DNA for the CDR3: TGTGCCAGCAGCCCCTTAGCCCCGAGCTCCTATAATTCACCCCTCCACTTT. Protein product: CASSPLAPSSYNSPLHF.

This chain links TRBV5-4 with TRBJ2-2, with 9 bases aligning to TRBD2. CDR3 length: 16 residues. In germline, CDR1 is SGHNT, CDR2 YYREEE (reference sequence). V was clipped by 4 bases and J by 5 bases; unmatched bases: 9. As DNA, the CDR3 is TGTGCCAGCAGCCCATTAAATAGCGGGGGTACCGGGGAGCTGTTTTTT. Its translation: CASSPLNSGGTGELFF.

V usage is TRBV2 and J usage is TRBJ1-5, with 10 bases aligning to TRBD1. The CDR3 runs 15 residues. V shed 5 bases, J shed 5 bases, and the junction held 6 bases outside the gene matches. Germline values: CDR1 SNHLY, CDR2 FYNNEI. In nucleotides, the CDR3 is TGTGCCAGCAGTAGGGACAGGGGCCAGGATCAGCCCCAGCATTTT. Translating gives CASSRDRGQDQPQHF.

This sequence joins TRBV2 and TRBJ2-1; 14 positions match TRBD2. CDR1 is SNHLY and CDR2 is FYNNEI in the germline V gene. The V and J ends lost 6 bases and 7 bases, in that order; junction bases with no gene match: 2. The CDR3 spans 14 residues. The chain's CDR3 is CASRGLAGANEQFF. Written as DNA, the CDR3 is TGTGCCAGCAGGGGACTAGCGGGGGCTAATGAGCAGTTCTTC.

The J gene is TRBJ1-1, the V gene TRBV5-1; TRBD1 matches at 11 bases. Germline V gene lookup returns CDR1 SGHRS and CDR2 YFSETQ. This CDR3 region has 16 residues. V lost 0 bases, J lost 6 bases, and 7 bases stayed unmatched. DNA of the CDR3: TGCGCCAGCAGCTTGGTAGGTAGGACAGGGGGCTCTGAAGCTTTCTTT. Its protein is CASSLVGRTGGSEAFF.

V is TRBV10-3 and J is TRBJ1-5, with 7 nucleotides matching TRBD1. With 4 bases clipped from V and 6 bases from J, the junction kept 6 bases outside the gene matches. Looked up from germline, CDR1 is ENHRY and CDR2 is SYGVKD. This CDR3 has 14 residues. The CDR3 bases are TGTGCCATCAGTGGTGACAGGGAAACTCAGCCCCAGCATTTT. Translated, it gives CAISGDRETQPQHF.

The rearrangement uses TRBV10-3 and TRBJ1-5; no firm D call. This CDR3 comprises 14 residues. From germline, CDR1 is ENHRY and CDR2 SYGVKD. V shed 2 bases and J shed 1 base, with 6 bases lying between them. This CDR3 reads CAISEGESNQPQHF. The CDR3 coding sequence is TGTGCCATCAGTGAGGGGGAGAGCAATCAGCCCCAGCATTTT.

This chain joins TRBV27 and TRBJ1-6; no definite D call. With 5 bases removed from V and 3 bases from J, the gap between germline ends came to 5 bases. This CDR3 spans 13 amino acids. The germline CDR1 and CDR2 sequences are MNHEY and SMNVEV (reference sequence). CDR3: CASSTDYNSPLHF. The DNA of the CDR3 is TGTGCCAGCAGTACAGACTATAATTCACCCCTCCACTTT.

This chain connects TRBV6-1 to TRBJ2-1; 9 nucleotides align to TRBD2. The CDR3 extends over 16 amino acids. The germline V gene encodes CDR1 MNHNS and CDR2 SASEGT. V shed 4 bases, J shed 0 bases, and the junction held 4 bases outside the gene matches. CDR3 amino acids: CASSASGMSSYNEQFF. CDR3 nucleotide sequence: TGTGCCAGCAGTGCTAGCGGGATGAGCTCCTACAATGAGCAGTTCTTC.

The rearrangement links TRBV5-4 to TRBJ1-1; tentative D call: TRBD1 (6 bases). CDR3 length: 16 residues. The V gene lost 1 base and the J gene lost 7 bases, with 20 bases spanning the gap. The germline V gene has CDR1 SGHNT and CDR2 YYREEE (reference sequence). CDR3 bases: TGTGCCAGCAGCTTGTCAGGGGCGCGACCTTACATTGAAGCTTTCTTT. This gives the protein CASSLSGARPYIEAFF.

The chain links TRBV6-4 to TRBJ2-2, with TRBD1 matching over 9 bases. The V gene's germline CDR1 is MRHNA and CDR2 SNTAGT. With V trimmed by 0 bases and J by 4 bases, 3 bases remained unmatched. The CDR3 is 16 residues long. The CDR3: CASSDSRTGVTGELFF. CDR3 bases: TGTGCCAGCAGTGACTCTCGGACAGGGGTCACCGGGGAGCTGTTTTTT.

This clone was seen only once. The rearrangement links TRBV28 to TRBJ2-5; 7 bases are shared with TRBD2. Germline trimming cut 7 bases from V and 4 bases from J; bases unmatched to any gene: 6. The germline gives CDR1 MDHEN, CDR2 SYDVKM. The CDR3 is 13 amino acids. The CDR3 nucleotides read TGTGCCAGCACCTGGGGGGGATTAGAGACCCAGTACTTC. Translated: CASTWGGLETQYF.

The V call is TRBV6-5, the J call TRBJ1-2; TRBD1 matches 7 bases. Germline assignment: CDR1 MNHEY and CDR2 SVGAGI. The CDR3 extends over 14 amino acids. V lost 0 bases, J lost 8 bases, and 6 bases stayed unmatched. CDR3 sequence: CASSYSRGISGYTF. DNA of the CDR3: TGTGCCAGCAGTTACTCCAGGGGGATTAGCGGCTACACCTTC.

This chain connects TRBV5-1 to TRBJ2-7; 9 bases line up with TRBD2. Germline CDR1 SGHRS, CDR2 YFSETQ. Trimming at V came to 0 bases and at J to 5 bases, leaving 6 bases not matched to a gene. The CDR3 sequence is 15 residues long. The CDR3 sequence is CASSLVIAGENEQYF. CDR3 sequence (DNA): TGCGCCAGCAGCTTGGTCATAGCGGGAGAAAACGAGCAGTACTTC. Drawing the rest from reference TRBV5-1 and TRBJ2-7, the complete variable domain is KAGVTQTPRYLIKTRGQQVTLSCSPISGHRSVSWYQQTPGQGLQFLFEYFSETQRNKGNFPGRFSGRQFSNSRSEMNVSTLELGDSALYLCASSLVIAGENEQYFGPGTRLTVT.

This sequence joins TRBV2 and TRBJ2-1, with TRBD2 as a possible D gene (6 bases). Germline values: CDR1 SNHLY, CDR2 FYNNEI. The CDR3 contains 14 residues. Trimming left V 4 bases short and J 3 bases short, with 10 bases between. The DNA for the CDR3 is TGTGCCAGCAGTGGGACTAAGGGCTACAATGAGCAGTTCTTC. It codes for CASSGTKGYNEQFF.

The gene calls are TRBV5-8 and TRBJ1-2, with unresolved D. Germline CDR1 is SGHTS and CDR2 is YDEGEE. The CDR3 has 15 residues. The V gene lost 3 bases and the J gene lost 2 bases, with 14 bases spanning the gap. The CDR3 is CASSYGRTGNYGYTF. The CDR3 bases are TGTGCCAGCAGCTACGGCCGGACGGGGAACTATGGCTACACCTTC.

V and J are TRBV18 and TRBJ2-7; maybe TRBD1 (5 bases). V gave up 6 bases and J gave up 5 bases, with 17 bases separating them. This CDR3 region has 14 residues. Germline V gene lookup returns CDR1 KGHSH and CDR2 LQKENI. The CDR3: CASSPRAREHEQYF. CDR3 in DNA: TGTGCCAGCTCGCCCAGGGCTAGGGAACACGAGCAGTACTTC. Based on the CDR3 plus reference TRBV18 and TRBJ2-7, the full variable domain is NAGVMQNPRHLVRRRGQEARLRCSPMKGHSHVYWYRQLPEEGLKFMVYLQKENIIDESGMPKERFSAEFPKEGPSILRIQQVVRGDSAAYFCASSPRAREHEQYFGPGTRLTVT.

The genes are TRBV6-4 and TRBJ2-3; maybe TRBD2 (5 bases). Trimming left V 4 bases short and J 5 bases short, with 13 bases between. The germline gives CDR1 MRHNA, CDR2 SNTAGT. The CDR3 totals 14 residues. CDR3 amino acids: CASSAAPGIDTQYF. CDR3 sequence (DNA): TGTGCCAGCAGTGCGGCCCCGGGGATAGATACGCAGTATTTT.

The chain has TRBV2 and TRBJ2-3; D is unclear. The CDR3 contains 15 residues. Trimming removed 3 bases at V and 1 base at J, with 11 bases between. The germline V gene has CDR1 SNHLY and CDR2 FYNNEI. As DNA, the CDR3 is TGTGCCAGCAGTGATCTTGGCGGAGGCACAGATACGCAGTATTTT. Translation gives CASSDLGGGTDTQYF.

The gene calls are TRBV5-4 and TRBJ2-3; possible D gene TRBD1, 5 bases. The V end lost 4 bases, the J end lost 6 bases, and 21 bases lay between the germline ends. The CDR3 covers 16 residues. Germline CDR1 SGHNT, CDR2 YYREEE (reference sequence). The CDR3 DNA reads as TGTGCCAGCAGCCCCCAGTCGGACGCAGGGAAGGATACGCAGTATTTT. Its translation is CASSPQSDAGKDTQYF.

This chain links TRBV7-2 with TRBJ1-3, with D possibly matching TRBD1 (5 bases). Per the germline V gene, CDR1 is SGHTA and CDR2 is FQGNSA. The CDR3 consists of 16 residues. Trimming pared 5 bases from V and 1 base from J, leaving 15 bases between. The CDR3 region has the DNA TGTGCCAGCAGCCACTCGCGGGGGAATTCTGGAAACACCATATATTTT. Its translation is CASSHSRGNSGNTIYF.

This chain uses TRBV7-9 with TRBJ1-2; 7 bases map to TRBD1. Germline V gene data show CDR1 as SEHNR and CDR2 as FQNEAQ (reference sequence). With 1 base clipped from V and 4 bases from J, the junction kept 0 bases outside the gene matches. The CDR3 length is 13 residues. The CDR3 bases are TGTGCCAGCAGCTTAGGGACAGGCTATGGCTACACCTTC. It yields the protein CASSLGTGYGYTF.

The chain uses TRBV6-2 or TRBV6-3 and TRBJ1-5, with D possibly matching TRBD1 (5 bases). Germline lookup yields CDR1 MNHEY and CDR2 SVGEGT. This CDR3 region has 15 residues. V was cut by 3 bases and J by 3 bases, with 12 bases left in between. CDR3 sequence: CASSYSGGNNQPQHF. The CDR3 DNA reads as TGTGCCAGCAGTTATTCTGGGGGGAACAATCAGCCCCAGCATTTT.

The chain couples TRBV19 to TRBJ2-1, with TRBD1 as a possible D gene (5 bases). There are 14 residues in the CDR3. From germline, CDR1 is LNHDA and CDR2 SQIVND (reference sequence). The ends were cut back, 3 bases at V and 0 bases at J, with 6 bases in the middle. CDR3 residues: CASSMTVSYNEQFF. The CDR3 coding sequence is TGTGCCAGTAGTATGACAGTCTCCTACAATGAGCAGTTCTTC. Full variable domain (outside the CDR3, taken from reference TRBV19 and TRBJ2-1): DGGITQSPKYLFRKEGQNVTLSCEQNLNHDAMYWYRQDPGQGLRLIYYSQIVNDFQKGDIAEGYSVSREKKESFPLTVTSAQKNPTAFYLCASSMTVSYNEQFFGPGTRLTVL.

J is TRBJ2-1 and V is TRBV5-1; no firm D call. This CDR3 spans 12 amino acids. Trimming took 1 base from V and 7 from J, leaving 6 bases between them. CDR1 SGHRS and CDR2 YFSETQ come from the germline V gene. The DNA of the CDR3 is TGCGCCAGCAGCTTGCTAGGTAATGAGCAGTTCTTC. Protein sequence: CASSLLGNEQFF.

This clone was recorded at least ten times. The CDR3, as DNA: TGCGCCAGCAGCACCCGCCCGGGACAGGGACCGAACACTGAAGCTTTCTTT. This gives the protein CASSTRPGQGPNTEAFF. V usage is TRBV5-1 and J usage is TRBJ1-1; TRBD1 aligns across 9 bases. This CDR3 has 17 amino acids. V shed 4 bases and J 1 base; nucleotides not matched to a gene: 11. CDR1 is SGHRS and CDR2 is YFSETQ in the germline V gene.

The chain combines TRBV19 with TRBJ1-1; D uncertain. CDR3 length: 16 residues. The germline V gene encodes CDR1 LNHDA and CDR2 SQIVND (reference sequence). Deletions cut 1 base from V and 0 bases from J, with 12 bases between. CDR3 sequence: CASSIGSSDLNTEAFF. As DNA, the CDR3 is TGTGCCAGTAGTATAGGTTCCAGCGACTTGAACACTGAAGCTTTCTTT.

The rearrangement links TRBV12-5 to TRBJ1-3, with D hard to call. This CDR3 spans 14 amino acids. V lost 1 base and J 8 bases, leaving 12 bases between the germline ends. Germline assignment: CDR1 LGHNT and CDR2 FRNRAP. CDR3 residues: CASGLEHRGDTIYF. The DNA of the CDR3 is TGTGCTAGTGGTTTGGAACACCGAGGTGACACCATATATTTT. The whole variable domain, remainder taken from reference TRBV12-5 and TRBJ1-3, is DARVTQTPRHKVTEMGQEVTMRCQPILGHNTVFWYRQTMMQGLELLAYFRNRAPLDDSGMPKDRFSAEMPDATLATLKIQPSEPRDSAVYFCASGLEHRGDTIYFGEGSWLTVV.